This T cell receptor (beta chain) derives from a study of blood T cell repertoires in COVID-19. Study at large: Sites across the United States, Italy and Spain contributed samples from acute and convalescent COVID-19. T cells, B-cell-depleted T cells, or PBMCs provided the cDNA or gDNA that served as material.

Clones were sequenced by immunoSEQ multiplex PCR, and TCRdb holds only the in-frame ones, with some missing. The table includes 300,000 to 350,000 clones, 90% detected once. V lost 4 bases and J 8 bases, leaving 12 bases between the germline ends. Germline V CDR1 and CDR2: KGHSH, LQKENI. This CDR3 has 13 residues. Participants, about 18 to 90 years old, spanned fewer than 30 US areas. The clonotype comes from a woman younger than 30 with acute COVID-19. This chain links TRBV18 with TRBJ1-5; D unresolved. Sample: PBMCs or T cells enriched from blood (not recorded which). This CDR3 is CASSQDQGEPQHF. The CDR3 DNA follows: TGTGCCAGCTCACAAGATCAAGGAGAGCCCCAGCATTTT.